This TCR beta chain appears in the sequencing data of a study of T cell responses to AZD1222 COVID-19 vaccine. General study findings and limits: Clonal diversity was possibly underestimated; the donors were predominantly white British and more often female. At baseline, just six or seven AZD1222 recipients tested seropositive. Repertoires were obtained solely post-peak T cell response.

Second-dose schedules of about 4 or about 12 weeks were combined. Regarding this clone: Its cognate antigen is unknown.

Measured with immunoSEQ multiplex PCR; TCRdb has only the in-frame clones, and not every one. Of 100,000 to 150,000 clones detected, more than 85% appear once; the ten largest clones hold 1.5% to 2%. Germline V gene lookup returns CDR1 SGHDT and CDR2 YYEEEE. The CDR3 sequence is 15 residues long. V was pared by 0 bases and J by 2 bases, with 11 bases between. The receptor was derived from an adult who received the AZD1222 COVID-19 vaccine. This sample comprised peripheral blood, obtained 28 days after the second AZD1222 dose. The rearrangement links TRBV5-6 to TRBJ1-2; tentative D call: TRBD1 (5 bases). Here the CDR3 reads CASSLAGTGNYGYTF. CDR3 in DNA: TGTGCCAGCAGCTTGGCAGGGACCGGGAACTATGGCTACACCTTC.